This T cell receptor beta chain was profiled in a study of CXCR3-negative and CXCR3-positive naive CD8 T cells. Study details: Summed over all libraries, TRB reads came to 110 million to 150 million, with about 1.5 +/- 0.3 million per library.

Findings and caveats of the study: From TRB CDR3 properties, TCR strength was inferred; surface CD5 did not differ between naive subsets. Sequencing showed both naive subsets with comparably high diversity, and memory CD8+ cells much lower.

UMI-labeled 5' RACE yielded the TRB cDNA libraries. TCRdb derives one entry per CDR3 protein from the 5' RACE reads, leaving out DNA. Recorded for this sample: roughly 41,000 distinct CDR3 sequences. A remark on this clonotype: Its specificity is unknown.

Germline assignment: CDR1 LGHNA and CDR2 YSLEER. The CDR3 consists of 16 residues. The material sequenced was memory CD8+ T cells from blood. The source of this sequence is a human donor in good health. Some clones in this sample may be carry-over from other donors' samples. The gene calls are TRBV4-3 and TRBJ2-5; as DNA is missing, the TRBD2 call by TCRdb cannot be tested. The CDR3 protein is CASSQDRSSGGETQYF.